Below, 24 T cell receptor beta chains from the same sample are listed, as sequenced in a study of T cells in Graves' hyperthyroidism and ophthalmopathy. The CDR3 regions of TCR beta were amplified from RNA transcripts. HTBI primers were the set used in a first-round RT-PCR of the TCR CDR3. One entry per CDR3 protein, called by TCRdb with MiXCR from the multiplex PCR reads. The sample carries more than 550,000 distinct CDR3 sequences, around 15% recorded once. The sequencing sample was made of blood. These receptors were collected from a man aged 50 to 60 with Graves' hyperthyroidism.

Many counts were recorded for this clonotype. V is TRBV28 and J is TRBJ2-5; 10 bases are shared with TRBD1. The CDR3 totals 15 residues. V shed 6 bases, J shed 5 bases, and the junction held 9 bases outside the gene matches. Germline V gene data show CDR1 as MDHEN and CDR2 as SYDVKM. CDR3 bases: TGTGCCAGCAGCAACGACAGGGGGCTTTGGGAGACCCAGTACTTC. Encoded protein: CASSNDRGLWETQYF.

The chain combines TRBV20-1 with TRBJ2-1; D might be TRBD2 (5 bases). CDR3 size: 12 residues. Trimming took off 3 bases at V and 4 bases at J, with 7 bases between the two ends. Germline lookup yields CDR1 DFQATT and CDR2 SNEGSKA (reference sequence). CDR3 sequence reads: CSARDSYNEQFF. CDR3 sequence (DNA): TGCAGTGCTAGGGACTCTTACAATGAGCAGTTCTTC.

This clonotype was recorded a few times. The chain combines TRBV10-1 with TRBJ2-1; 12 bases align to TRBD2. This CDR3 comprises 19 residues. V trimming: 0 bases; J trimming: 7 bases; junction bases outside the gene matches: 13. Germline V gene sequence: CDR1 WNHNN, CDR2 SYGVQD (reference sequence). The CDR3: CASSESIGLAGGPLNEQFF. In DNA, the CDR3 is TGCGCCAGCAGTGAGTCGATCGGGCTAGCGGGAGGGCCTTTAAATGAGCAGTTCTTC.

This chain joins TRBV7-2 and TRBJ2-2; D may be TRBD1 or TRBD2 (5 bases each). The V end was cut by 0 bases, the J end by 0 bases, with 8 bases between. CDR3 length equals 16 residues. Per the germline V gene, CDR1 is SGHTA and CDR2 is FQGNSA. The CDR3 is CASSLAGPTNTGELFF. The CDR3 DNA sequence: TGTGCCAGCAGCTTAGCGGGACCTACGAACACCGGGGAGCTGTTTTTT.

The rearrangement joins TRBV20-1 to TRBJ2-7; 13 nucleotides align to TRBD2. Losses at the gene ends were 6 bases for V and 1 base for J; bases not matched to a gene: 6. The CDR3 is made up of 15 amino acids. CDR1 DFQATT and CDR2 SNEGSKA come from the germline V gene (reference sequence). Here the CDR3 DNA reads TGCAGTGCGGATGGACTAGCGGGAGAGTCCTACGAGCAGTACTTC. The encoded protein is CSADGLAGESYEQYF.

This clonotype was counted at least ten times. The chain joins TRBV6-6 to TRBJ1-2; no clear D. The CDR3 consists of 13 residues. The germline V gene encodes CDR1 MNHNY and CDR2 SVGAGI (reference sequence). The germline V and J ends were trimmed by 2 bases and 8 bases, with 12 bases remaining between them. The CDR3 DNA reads TGTGCCAGCAGTTACCTTCAGCTGGGGGGCTACACCTTC. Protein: CASSYLQLGGYTF.

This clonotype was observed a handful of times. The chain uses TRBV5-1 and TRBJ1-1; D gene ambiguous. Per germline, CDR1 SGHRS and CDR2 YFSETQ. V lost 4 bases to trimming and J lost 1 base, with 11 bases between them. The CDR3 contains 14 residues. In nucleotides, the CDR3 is TGCGCCAGCAGCATCCTTACGTGGAACACTGAAGCTTTCTTT. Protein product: CASSILTWNTEAFF.

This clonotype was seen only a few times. CDR3 in amino acids: CASSGGRSDTQYF. CDR3 in DNA: TGTGCCAGCAGCGGGGGAAGATCAGATACGCAGTATTTT. The gene calls are TRBV9 and TRBJ2-3; D unclear. The length of the CDR3 is 13 residues. Trimming cost V 3 bases and J 4 bases, with 9 bases left between them. Germline-derived CDR1 and CDR2 are SGDLS and YYNGEE.

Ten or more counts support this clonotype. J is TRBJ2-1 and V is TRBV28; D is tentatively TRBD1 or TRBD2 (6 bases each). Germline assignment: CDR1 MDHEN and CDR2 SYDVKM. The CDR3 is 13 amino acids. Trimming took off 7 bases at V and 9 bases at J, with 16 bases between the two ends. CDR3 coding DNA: TGTGCCAGCACTCAAGAGGGGGGACCTGAGCAGTTCTTC. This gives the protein CASTQEGGPEQFF.

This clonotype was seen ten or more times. The CDR3 bases are TGTGCCAGCAGCTCTAAACAGGGAGGTGGCGTCATAGGCTCCTACGAGCAGTACTTC. This codes for CASSSKQGGGVIGSYEQYF. The chain employs TRBV11-2 and TRBJ2-7; D might be TRBD1 or TRBD2, each matching 6 bases. V was pared by 4 bases and J by 0 bases, with 25 bases between. Germline V gene sequence: CDR1 SGHAT, CDR2 FQNNGV. The CDR3 extends over 19 amino acids. The variable domain in full, with the rest retrieved from reference TRBV11-2 and TRBJ2-7, is EAGVAQSPRYKIIEKRQSVAFWCNPISGHATLYWYQQILGQGPKLLIQFQNNGVVDDSQLPKDRFSAERLKGVDSTLKIQPAKLEDSAVYLCASSSKQGGGVIGSYEQYFGPGTRLTVT.

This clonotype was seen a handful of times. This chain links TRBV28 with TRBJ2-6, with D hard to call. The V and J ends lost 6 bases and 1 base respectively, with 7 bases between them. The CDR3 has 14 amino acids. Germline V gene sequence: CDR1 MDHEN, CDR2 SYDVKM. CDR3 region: CASRDRSGANVLTF. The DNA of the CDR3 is TGTGCCAGCAGAGACCGGTCTGGGGCCAACGTCCTGACTTTC.

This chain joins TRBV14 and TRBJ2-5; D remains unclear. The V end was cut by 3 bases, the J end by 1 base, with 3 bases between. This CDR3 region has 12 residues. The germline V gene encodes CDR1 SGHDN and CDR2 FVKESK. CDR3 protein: CASSHTQETQYF. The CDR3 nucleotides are TGTGCCAGCAGCCACACCCAAGAGACCCAGTACTTC.

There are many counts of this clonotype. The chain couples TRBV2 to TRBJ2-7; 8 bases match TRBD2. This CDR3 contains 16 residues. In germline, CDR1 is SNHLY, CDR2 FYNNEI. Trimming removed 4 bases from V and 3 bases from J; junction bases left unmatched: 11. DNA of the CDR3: TGTGCCAGCAGTGCTAAGTCGGGACTAGTAGACTACGAGCAGTACTTC. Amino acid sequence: CASSAKSGLVDYEQYF. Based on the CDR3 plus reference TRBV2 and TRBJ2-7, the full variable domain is EPEVTQTPSHQVTQMGQEVILRCVPISNHLYFYWYRQILGQKVEFLVSFYNNEISEKSEIFDDQFSVERPDGSNFTLKIRSTKLEDSAMYFCASSAKSGLVDYEQYFGPGTRLTVT.

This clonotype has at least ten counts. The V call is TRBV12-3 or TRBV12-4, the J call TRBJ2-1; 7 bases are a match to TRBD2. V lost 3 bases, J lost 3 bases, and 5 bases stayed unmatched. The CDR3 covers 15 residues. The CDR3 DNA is TGTGCCAGCAGTTTTGCGGGAGACTTCTACAATGAGCAGTTCTTC. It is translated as CASSFAGDFYNEQFF.

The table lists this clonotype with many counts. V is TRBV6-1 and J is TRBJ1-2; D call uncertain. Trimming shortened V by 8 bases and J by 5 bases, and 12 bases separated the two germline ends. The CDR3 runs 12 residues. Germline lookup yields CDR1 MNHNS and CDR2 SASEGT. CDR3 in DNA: TGTGCCAGCGTCGGGAAAAGATATGGCTACACCTTC. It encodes CASVGKRYGYTF.

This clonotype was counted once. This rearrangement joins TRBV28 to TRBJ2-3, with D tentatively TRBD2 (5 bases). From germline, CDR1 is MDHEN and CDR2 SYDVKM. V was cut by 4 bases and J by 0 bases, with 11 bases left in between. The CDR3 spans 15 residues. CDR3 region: CASSSPGYSTDTQYF. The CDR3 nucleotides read TGTGCCAGCAGTTCCCCGGGATATAGCACAGATACGCAGTATTTT.

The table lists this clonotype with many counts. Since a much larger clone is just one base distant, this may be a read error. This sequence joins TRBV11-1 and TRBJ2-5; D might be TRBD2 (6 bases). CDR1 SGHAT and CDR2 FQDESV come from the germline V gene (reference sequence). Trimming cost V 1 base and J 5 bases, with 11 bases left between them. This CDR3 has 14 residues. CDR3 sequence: CASSLDGGSETQYF. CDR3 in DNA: TGTGCCAGCAGCTTAGACGGGGGATCGGAGACCCAGTACTTC.

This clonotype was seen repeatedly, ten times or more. The chain's CDR3 is CASSLDSFGGSYGYTF. As DNA, the CDR3 is TGCGCCAGCAGCTTGGACTCGTTTGGCGGTTCCTATGGCTACACCTTC. The chain uses TRBV5-1 and TRBJ1-2; D is unclear. There are 16 residues in the CDR3. The ends were cut back, 0 bases at V and 4 bases at J, with 16 bases in the middle. The germline CDR1 and CDR2 sequences are SGHRS and YFSETQ. Drawing the rest from reference TRBV5-1 and TRBJ1-2, the complete variable domain is KAGVTQTPRYLIKTRGQQVTLSCSPISGHRSVSWYQQTPGQGLQFLFEYFSETQRNKGNFPGRFSGRQFSNSRSEMNVSTLELGDSALYLCASSLDSFGGSYGYTFGSGTRLTVV.

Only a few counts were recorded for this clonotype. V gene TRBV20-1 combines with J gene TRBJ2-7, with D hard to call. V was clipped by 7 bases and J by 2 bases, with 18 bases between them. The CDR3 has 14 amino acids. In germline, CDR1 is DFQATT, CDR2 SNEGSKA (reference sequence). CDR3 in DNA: TGCAGTGTTCATACAGAGTCCTTTACCTACGAGCAGTACTTC. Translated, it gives CSVHTESFTYEQYF.

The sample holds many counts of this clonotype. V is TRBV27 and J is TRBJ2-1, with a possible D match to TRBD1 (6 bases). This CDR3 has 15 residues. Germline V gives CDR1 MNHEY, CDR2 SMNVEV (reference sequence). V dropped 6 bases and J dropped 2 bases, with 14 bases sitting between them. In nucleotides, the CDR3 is TGTGCCAGCAGCCTAGGACAGTCCCCCTACAATGAGCAGTTCTTC. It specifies CASSLGQSPYNEQFF.

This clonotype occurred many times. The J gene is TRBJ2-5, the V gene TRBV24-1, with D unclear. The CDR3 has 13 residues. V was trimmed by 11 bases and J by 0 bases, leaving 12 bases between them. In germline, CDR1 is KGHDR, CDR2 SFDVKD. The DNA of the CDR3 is TGTGCCAGTGGGCCGAAGTACCAAGAGACCCAGTACTTC. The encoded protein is CASGPKYQETQYF.

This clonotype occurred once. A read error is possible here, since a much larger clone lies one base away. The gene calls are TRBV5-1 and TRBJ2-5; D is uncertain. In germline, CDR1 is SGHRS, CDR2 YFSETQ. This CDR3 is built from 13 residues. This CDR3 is CASGLRSSETQYF. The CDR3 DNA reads TGCGCCAGCGGCTTGCGGTCCTCAGAGACCCAGTACTTC.

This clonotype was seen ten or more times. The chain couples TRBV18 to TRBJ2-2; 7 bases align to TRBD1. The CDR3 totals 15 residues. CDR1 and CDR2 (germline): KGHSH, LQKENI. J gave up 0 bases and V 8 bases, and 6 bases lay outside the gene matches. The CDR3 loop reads CASSSGTANTGELFF. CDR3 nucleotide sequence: TGTGCCAGCAGTTCCGGGACAGCGAACACCGGGGAGCTGTTTTTT.

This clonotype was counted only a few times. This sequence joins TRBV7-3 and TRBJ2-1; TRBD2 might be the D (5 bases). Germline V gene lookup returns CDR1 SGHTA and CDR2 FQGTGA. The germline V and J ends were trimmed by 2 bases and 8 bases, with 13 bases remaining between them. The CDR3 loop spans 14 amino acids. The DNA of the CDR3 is TGTGCCAGCAGCTTACGACCCAGTAGCGATGAGCAGTTCTTC. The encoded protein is CASSLRPSSDEQFF.